These 23 T cell receptor beta chains originate from one sample sequenced in a study of CD8+ T cells in alopecia areata listed by TCRdb under 2018. The treatment or condition label corresponds to: oral pan-JAK inhibitor, 5-10 mg twice daily. The library was prepared using the immunoSEQ multiplex PCR assay. To provide template for TCR sequencing, every sample had RNA extracted and reverse transcribed into cDNA. TCRdb limited this immuneACCESS table to in-frame rearrangements with V and J called. A share of clones is missing; checked studies link under half to unresolved V genes, and the rest is unexplained. Within this sample are 200,000 to 250,000 clones, with just over 65% of them counted one time only. The ten largest clones represent roughly 1.2% of the sample. The sample was CD4+ T cells sorted from blood, taken at week 44, from a patient treated with tofacitinib. All receptors come from a human donor with alopecia areata.

For the CDR3, the DNA is TGTGCCTGGAGTTTCGGACAGATGAACACTGAAGCTTTCTTT. This gives the protein CAWSFGQMNTEAFF. This chain connects TRBV30 to TRBJ1-1; the D gene is possibly TRBD1 (6 bases). Germline CDR1 and CDR2: GTSNPN and SVGIG (reference sequence). This CDR3 spans 14 amino acids. The V end was cut by 2 bases, the J end by 0 bases, with 10 bases between.

The V call is TRBV15, the J call TRBJ1-2, with 7 bases matching TRBD1. The CDR3 has 13 amino acids. Trimming took 3 bases from V and 7 from J; bases not matched to a gene: 5. The germline V gene has CDR1 LNHNV and CDR2 YYDKDF (reference sequence). CDR3 sequence: CATSSLQGSGYTF. DNA for the CDR3: TGTGCCACCAGCAGTTTACAGGGGTCTGGCTACACCTTC.

For the CDR3, the DNA is TGTGCCAGCACCCCATCGGAGGGGTACTATGGCTACACCTTC. Its protein is CASTPSEGYYGYTF. The V call is TRBV7-2, the J call TRBJ1-2; D is perhaps TRBD1 (5 bases). Germline loops: CDR1 SGHTA, CDR2 FQGNSA. The CDR3 runs 14 residues. The ends were cut back, 7 bases at V and 3 bases at J, with 15 bases in the middle.

The chain joins TRBV4-3 to TRBJ1-4; possibly TRBD1 for D (5 bases). This CDR3 spans 15 amino acids. CDR1 and CDR2 from the germline V gene are LGHNA and YSLEER. Trimming pared 5 bases from V and 7 bases from J, leaving 17 bases between. This CDR3 is CASSVLAGLGEKLFF. In nucleotides, the CDR3 is TGCGCCAGCAGCGTCCTGGCAGGGTTGGGTGAAAAACTGTTTTTT.

The chain carries TRBV19 and TRBJ2-5; D remains unclear. The CDR3 has 14 residues. Germline V gene lookup returns CDR1 LNHDA and CDR2 SQIVND (reference sequence). The V and J ends lost 3 bases and 2 bases respectively, with 10 bases between them. The CDR3 loop is CASSMARGQETQYF. The CDR3 bases are TGTGCCAGTAGTATGGCCAGAGGACAAGAGACCCAGTACTTC.

The chain couples TRBV9 to TRBJ2-4; 9 positions agree with TRBD1. The V and J ends lost 2 bases and 2 bases, in that order; junction bases with no gene match: 8. Germline V gene sequence: CDR1 SGDLS, CDR2 YYNGEE. The CDR3 contains 17 residues. The CDR3 nucleotides are TGTGCCAGCAGCGTGGGACAGGGAAGTCCCACCAAAAACATTCAGTACTTC. It is translated as CASSVGQGSPTKNIQYF.

The chain links TRBV4-3 to TRBJ1-6; perhaps TRBD1 as D (5 bases). This CDR3 is built from 15 residues. V was clipped by 0 bases and J by 7 bases, with 10 bases between them. CDR1 and CDR2 from the germline V gene are LGHNA and YSLEER. The CDR3 DNA reads TGCGCCAGCAGCCAAGAGGCAGGGACCAATTCACCCCTCCACTTT. This codes for CASSQEAGTNSPLHF.

As concerns this clone: A read error may account for a junction end that differs from germline. This chain links TRBV10-3 with TRBJ1-6; D gene unclear. The germline V gene has CDR1 ENHRY and CDR2 SYGVKD. CDR3 length equals 13 residues. CDR3: CAISDSYNSPLHF. The CDR3, as DNA: TGTGCCATCAGTGATTCCTACAATTCACCCCTCCACTTT.

The chain combines TRBV7-9 with TRBJ1-1; no definite D call. Trimming stripped 2 bases from V and 1 base from J, with 8 bases between. Germline CDR1 and CDR2: SEHNR and FQNEAQ (reference sequence). The CDR3 is made up of 14 amino acids. This CDR3 is CASSLYRENTEAFF. DNA for the CDR3: TGTGCCAGCAGCTTATACCGAGAGAACACTGAAGCTTTCTTT.

The gene calls are TRBV30 and TRBJ2-1; 7 bases fit TRBD2. Germline CDR1 GTSNPN, CDR2 SVGIG (reference sequence). Unmatched junction bases numbered 12, after V lost 3 bases and J lost 7 bases. This CDR3 comprises 15 residues. The CDR3 DNA reads as TGTGCCTGGAGCCGGGGGGTATCCCCGGTGAATGAGCAGTTCTTC. Protein sequence: CAWSRGVSPVNEQFF.

This clone occurred once. This chain links TRBV30 with TRBJ1-1; the D gene is possibly TRBD1 (6 bases). This CDR3 region has 11 residues. Germline V gene lookup returns CDR1 GTSNPN and CDR2 SVGIG (reference sequence). V was trimmed by 3 bases and J by 5 bases, leaving 7 bases between them. The CDR3 loop reads CAWSQGTEAFF. DNA for the CDR3: TGTGCCTGGAGCCAGGGGACTGAAGCTTTCTTT.

The V call is TRBV10-3, the J call TRBJ1-1; perhaps TRBD1 as D (5 bases). Per the germline V gene, CDR1 is ENHRY and CDR2 is SYGVKD. The CDR3 is 15 amino acids. Trimming shortened V by 1 base and J by 1 base, and 10 bases separated the two germline ends. For the CDR3, the DNA is TGTGCCATCAGTGAGTTGGGGGGATCGAACACTGAAGCTTTCTTT. It translates to CAISELGGSNTEAFF.

This chain joins TRBV6-1 and TRBJ1-2, with a possible D match to TRBD1 (6 bases). Trimming removed 3 bases at V and 4 bases at J, with 9 bases between. The CDR3 contains 13 residues. Germline CDR1 reads MNHNS; CDR2 reads SASEGT. The CDR3 is CASSDTGRYGYTF. The DNA of the CDR3 is TGTGCCAGCAGTGACACAGGGCGCTATGGCTACACCTTC.

The chain recombines TRBV29-1 with TRBJ2-3, with D uncertain. The CDR3 sequence is 11 residues long. The V and J ends lost 7 bases and 5 bases respectively, with 10 bases between them. Germline CDR1 is SQVTM and CDR2 is ANQGSEA. The chain's CDR3 is CSAPLGDTQYF. The CDR3 DNA reads TGCAGCGCCCCCTTGGGAGATACGCAGTATTTT.

This chain joins TRBV29-1 and TRBJ1-1; no clear D. Germline CDR1 and CDR2: SQVTM and ANQGSEA. Trimming stripped 4 bases from V and 4 bases from J, with 4 bases between. This CDR3 comprises 10 residues. The CDR3 spells CSVAATEAFF. The CDR3 nucleotides are TGCAGCGTTGCCGCCACTGAAGCTTTCTTT.

The chain couples TRBV29-1 to TRBJ2-7; no definite D call. Trimming took 1 base from V and 2 from J, leaving 9 bases between them. Germline-derived CDR1 and CDR2 are SQVTM and ANQGSEA. There are 13 residues in the CDR3. The CDR3 nucleotides read TGCAGCGTTGAAGGCGTGGGCACCTACGAGCAGTACTTC. Encoded protein: CSVEGVGTYEQYF.

The chain employs TRBV11-2 and TRBJ1-2, with D tentatively TRBD1 (5 bases). Germline V gene data show CDR1 as SGHAT and CDR2 as FQNNGV. V lost 5 bases and J lost 4, with 11 bases in between. The CDR3 runs 13 residues. CDR3 bases: TGTGCCAGCAGCAGGGACCACTTCTATGGCTACACCTTC. Its translation is CASSRDHFYGYTF.

CDR3 sequence: CSAHIPAGGFYEQYF. DNA for the CDR3: TGCAGCGCCCACATCCCGGCAGGGGGCTTCTACGAGCAGTACTTC. The J gene is TRBJ2-7, the V gene TRBV29-1; 8 nucleotides line up with TRBD1. J was trimmed by 3 bases and V by 7 bases; bases with no gene match: 14. Germline V CDR1 and CDR2: SQVTM, ANQGSEA. The CDR3 runs 15 residues.

This clone was seen a few times. V and J are TRBV5-1 and TRBJ2-3; no definite D call. V was trimmed by 2 bases and J by 2 bases, leaving 9 bases between them. Germline CDR1 SGHRS, CDR2 YFSETQ. The CDR3 has 14 residues. CDR3 in amino acids: CASSFMENTDTQYF. For the CDR3, the DNA is TGCGCCAGCAGCTTTATGGAGAACACAGATACGCAGTATTTT.

In its sample, this clone was seen a few times. The CDR3 loop reads CASSRDRTKLYTEAFF. The CDR3 DNA reads as TGTGCCAGCAGCCGGGACAGGACCAAACTATACACTGAAGCTTTCTTT. This chain uses TRBV5-5 with TRBJ1-1; 8 nucleotides agree with TRBD1. The V gene's germline CDR1 is SGHKS and CDR2 YYEKEE (reference sequence). The CDR3 totals 16 residues. The V gene end was trimmed by 4 bases and the J gene end by 3 bases; junction bases not matched to a gene: 11. The variable domain in full, with the rest retrieved from reference TRBV5-5 and TRBJ1-1, is DAGVTQSPTHLIKTRGQQVTLRCSPISGHKSVSWYQQVLGQGPQFIFQYYEKEERGRGNFPDRFSARQFPNYSSELNVNALLLGDSALYLCASSRDRTKLYTEAFFGQGTRLTVV.

V is TRBV7-9 and J is TRBJ2-2; D perhaps matches TRBD2 (6 bases). There are 13 residues in the CDR3. The germline V gene has CDR1 SEHNR and CDR2 FQNEAQ (reference sequence). The V and J ends lost 5 bases and 6 bases respectively, with 10 bases between them. The CDR3 coding sequence is TGTGCCAGCAGCATGGGAGGCGCCGGGGAGCTGTTTTTT. It codes for CASSMGGAGELFF.

V is TRBV30 and J is TRBJ1-1; D uncertain. This CDR3 has 12 amino acids. Trimming stripped 2 bases from V and 11 bases from J, with 15 bases between. Germline V gives CDR1 GTSNPN, CDR2 SVGIG (reference sequence). The CDR3 region has the DNA TGTGCCTGGAGTATATCATCGGATCGGGCTTTCTTT. This encodes CAWSISSDRAFF.

V and J are TRBV2 and TRBJ2-7; no reliable D call. This CDR3 contains 14 residues. The V and J ends lost 3 bases and 0 bases respectively, with 9 bases between them. CDR1 and CDR2 (germline): SNHLY, FYNNEI. The CDR3 coding sequence is TGTGCCAGCAGTGATCGGCCCCTCTCCTACGAGCAGTACTTC. Amino acid sequence: CASSDRPLSYEQYF.